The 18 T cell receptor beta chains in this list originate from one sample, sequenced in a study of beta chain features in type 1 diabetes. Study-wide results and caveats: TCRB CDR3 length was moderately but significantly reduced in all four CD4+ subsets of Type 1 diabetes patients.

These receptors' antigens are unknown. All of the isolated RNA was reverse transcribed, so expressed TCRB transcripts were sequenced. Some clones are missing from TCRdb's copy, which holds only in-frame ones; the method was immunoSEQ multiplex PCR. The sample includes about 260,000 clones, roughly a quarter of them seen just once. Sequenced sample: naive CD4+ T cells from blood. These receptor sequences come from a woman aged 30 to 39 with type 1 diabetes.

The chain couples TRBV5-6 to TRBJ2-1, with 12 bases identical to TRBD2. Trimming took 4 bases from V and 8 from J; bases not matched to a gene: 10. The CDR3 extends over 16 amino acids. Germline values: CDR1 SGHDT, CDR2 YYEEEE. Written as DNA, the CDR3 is TGTGCCAGCAGCCAGCCCCGGACTAGCGGGATAGATGAGCAGTTCTTC. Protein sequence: CASSQPRTSGIDEQFF.

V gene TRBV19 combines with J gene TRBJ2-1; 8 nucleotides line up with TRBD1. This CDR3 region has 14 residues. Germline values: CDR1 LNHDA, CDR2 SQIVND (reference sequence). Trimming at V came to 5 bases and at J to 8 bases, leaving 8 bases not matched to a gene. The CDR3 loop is CASSRSDRVDEQFF. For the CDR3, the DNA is TGTGCCAGTAGTCGATCGGACAGGGTTGATGAGCAGTTCTTC.

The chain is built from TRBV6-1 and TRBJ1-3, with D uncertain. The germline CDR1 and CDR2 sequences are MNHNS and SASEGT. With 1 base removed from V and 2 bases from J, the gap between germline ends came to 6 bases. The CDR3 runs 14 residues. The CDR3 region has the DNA TGTGCCAGCAGTGAAGGGCTGACTGGAAACACCATATATTTT. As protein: CASSEGLTGNTIYF.

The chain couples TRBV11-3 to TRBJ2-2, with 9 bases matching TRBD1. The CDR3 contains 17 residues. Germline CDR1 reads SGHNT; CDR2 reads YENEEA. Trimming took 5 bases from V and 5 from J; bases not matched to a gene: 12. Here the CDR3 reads CASSGNRDRVMTGELFF. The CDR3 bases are TGTGCCAGCAGCGGAAACCGGGACAGGGTAATGACCGGGGAGCTGTTTTTT. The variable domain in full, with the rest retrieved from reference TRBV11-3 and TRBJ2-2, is EAGVVQSPRYKIIEKKQPVAFWCNPISGHNTLYWYLQNLGQGPELLIRYENEEAVDDSQLPKDRFSAERLKGVDSTLKIQPAELGDSAVYLCASSGNRDRVMTGELFFGEGSRLTVL.

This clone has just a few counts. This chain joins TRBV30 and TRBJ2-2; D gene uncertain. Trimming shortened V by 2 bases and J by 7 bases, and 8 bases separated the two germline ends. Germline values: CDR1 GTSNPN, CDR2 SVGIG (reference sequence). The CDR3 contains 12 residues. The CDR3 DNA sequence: TGTGCCTGGAGTCGGTCGAACGGGGAGCTGTTTTTT. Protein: CAWSRSNGELFF.

The CDR3 spells CASSAPGTGSVNTEAFF. The CDR3 region has the DNA TGTGCCAGCAGCGCCCCCGGGACAGGGTCCGTGAACACTGAAGCTTTCTTT. V usage is TRBV7-9 and J usage is TRBJ1-1; 9 nucleotides align to TRBD1. Germline V gives CDR1 SEHNR, CDR2 FQNEAQ (reference sequence). CDR3 length equals 17 residues. V shed 5 bases, J shed 0 bases, and the junction held 10 bases outside the gene matches.

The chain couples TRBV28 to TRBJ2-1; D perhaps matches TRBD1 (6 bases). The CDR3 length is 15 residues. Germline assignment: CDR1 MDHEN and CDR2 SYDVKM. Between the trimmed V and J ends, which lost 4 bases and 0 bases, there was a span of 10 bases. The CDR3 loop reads CASSSTGTSYNEQFF. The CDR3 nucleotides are TGTGCCAGCAGTTCCACAGGGACCTCCTACAATGAGCAGTTCTTC.

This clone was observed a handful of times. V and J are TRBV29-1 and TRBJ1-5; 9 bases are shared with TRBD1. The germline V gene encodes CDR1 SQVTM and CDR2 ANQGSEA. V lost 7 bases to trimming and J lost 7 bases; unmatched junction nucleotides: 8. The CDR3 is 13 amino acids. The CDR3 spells CSARTGDFQPQHF. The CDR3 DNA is TGCAGCGCCCGGACAGGGGATTTCCAGCCCCAGCATTTT.

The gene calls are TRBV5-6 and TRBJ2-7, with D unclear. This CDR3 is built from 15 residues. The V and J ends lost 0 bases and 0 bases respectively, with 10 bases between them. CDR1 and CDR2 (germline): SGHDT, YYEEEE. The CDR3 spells CASSLARWSSYEQYF. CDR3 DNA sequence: TGTGCCAGCAGCTTGGCGCGATGGAGCTCCTACGAGCAGTACTTC.

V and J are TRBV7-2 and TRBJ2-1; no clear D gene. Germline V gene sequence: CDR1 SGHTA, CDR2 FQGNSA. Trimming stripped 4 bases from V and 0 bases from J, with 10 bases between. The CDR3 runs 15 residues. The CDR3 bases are TGTGCCAGCAGCTCTAGGTGGAGCTCCTACAATGAGCAGTTCTTC. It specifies CASSSRWSSYNEQFF.

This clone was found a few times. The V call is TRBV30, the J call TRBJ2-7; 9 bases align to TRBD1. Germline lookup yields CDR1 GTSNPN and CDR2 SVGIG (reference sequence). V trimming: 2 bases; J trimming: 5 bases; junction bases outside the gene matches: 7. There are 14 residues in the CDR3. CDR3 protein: CAWSRGQGHDEQYF. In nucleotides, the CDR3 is TGTGCCTGGAGTAGGGGACAGGGTCATGACGAGCAGTACTTC.

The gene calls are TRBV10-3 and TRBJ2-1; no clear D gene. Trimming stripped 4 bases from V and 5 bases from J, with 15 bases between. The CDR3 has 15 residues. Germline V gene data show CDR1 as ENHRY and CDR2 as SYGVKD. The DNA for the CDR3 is TGTGCCATCAGTGTTATGGTAACTACCGACAATGAGCAGTTCTTC. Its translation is CAISVMVTTDNEQFF.

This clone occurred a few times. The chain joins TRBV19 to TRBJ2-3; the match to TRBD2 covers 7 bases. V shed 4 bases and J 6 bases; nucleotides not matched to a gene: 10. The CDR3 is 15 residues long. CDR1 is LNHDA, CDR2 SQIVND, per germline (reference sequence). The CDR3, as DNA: TGTGCCAGTAGTAATATCGGGGAGGGCCTGGATACGCAGTATTTT. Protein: CASSNIGEGLDTQYF.

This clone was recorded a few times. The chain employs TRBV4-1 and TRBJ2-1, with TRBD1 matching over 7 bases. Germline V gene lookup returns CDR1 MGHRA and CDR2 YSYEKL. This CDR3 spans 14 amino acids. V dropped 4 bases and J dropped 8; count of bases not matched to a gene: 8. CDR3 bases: TGCGCCAGCAGCCCCCCGACAGGGTATCATGAGCAGTTCTTC. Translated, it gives CASSPPTGYHEQFF.

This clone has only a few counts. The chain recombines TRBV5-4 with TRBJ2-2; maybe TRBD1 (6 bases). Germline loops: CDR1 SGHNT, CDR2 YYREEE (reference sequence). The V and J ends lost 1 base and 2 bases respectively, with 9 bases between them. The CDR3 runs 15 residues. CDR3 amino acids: CASSLQGLNTGELFF. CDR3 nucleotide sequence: TGTGCCAGCAGCTTGCAGGGGCTCAACACCGGGGAGCTGTTTTTT.

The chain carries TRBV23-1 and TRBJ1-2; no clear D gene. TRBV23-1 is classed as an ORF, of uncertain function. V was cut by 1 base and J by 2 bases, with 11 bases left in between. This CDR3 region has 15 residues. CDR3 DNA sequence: TGCGCCAGCAGTCAATTTCGTCGACTAAACTATGGCTACACCTTC. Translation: CASSQFRRLNYGYTF.

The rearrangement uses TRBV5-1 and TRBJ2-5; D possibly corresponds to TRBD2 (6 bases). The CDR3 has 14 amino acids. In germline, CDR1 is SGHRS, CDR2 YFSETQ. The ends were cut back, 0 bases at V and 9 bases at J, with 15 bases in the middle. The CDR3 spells CASSLAELAQSQYF. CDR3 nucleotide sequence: TGCGCCAGCAGCTTGGCCGAACTAGCCCAGTCCCAGTACTTC. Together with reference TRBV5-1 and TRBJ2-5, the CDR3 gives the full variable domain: KAGVTQTPRYLIKTRGQQVTLSCSPISGHRSVSWYQQTPGQGLQFLFEYFSETQRNKGNFPGRFSGRQFSNSRSEMNVSTLELGDSALYLCASSLAELAQSQYFGPGTRLLVL.

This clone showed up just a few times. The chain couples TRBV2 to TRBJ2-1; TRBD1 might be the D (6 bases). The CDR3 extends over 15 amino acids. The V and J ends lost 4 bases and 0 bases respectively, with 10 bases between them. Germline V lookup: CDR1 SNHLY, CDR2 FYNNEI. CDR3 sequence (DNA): TGTGCCAGCAGTGTTCAGGGGAGCTCCTACAATGAGCAGTTCTTC. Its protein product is CASSVQGSSYNEQFF.